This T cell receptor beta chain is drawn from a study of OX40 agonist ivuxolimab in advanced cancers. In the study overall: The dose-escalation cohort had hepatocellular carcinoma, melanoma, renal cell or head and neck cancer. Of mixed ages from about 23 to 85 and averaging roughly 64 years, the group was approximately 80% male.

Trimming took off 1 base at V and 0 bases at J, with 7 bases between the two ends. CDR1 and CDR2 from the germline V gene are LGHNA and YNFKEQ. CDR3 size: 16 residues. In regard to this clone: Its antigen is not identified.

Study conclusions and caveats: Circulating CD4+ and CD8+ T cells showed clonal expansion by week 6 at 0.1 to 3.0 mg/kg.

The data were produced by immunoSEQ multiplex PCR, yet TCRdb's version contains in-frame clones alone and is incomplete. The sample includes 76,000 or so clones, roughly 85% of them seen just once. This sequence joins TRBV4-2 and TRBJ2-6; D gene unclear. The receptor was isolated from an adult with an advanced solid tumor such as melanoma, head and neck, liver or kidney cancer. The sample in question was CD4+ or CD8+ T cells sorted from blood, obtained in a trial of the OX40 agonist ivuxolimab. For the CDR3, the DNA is TGTGCCAGCAGCCAAGGACGCAACTCTGGGGCCAACGTCCTGACTTTC. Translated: CASSQGRNSGANVLTF.